This is a list of T cell receptor beta chains from one sample in a study of post-analysis software for immune sequencing data. TCRdb redid the calling of the PCR reads with MiXCR, one entry per CDR3 protein. The sample consists of over 700,000 distinct CDR3 sequences, 30% of them appearing once. The sequencing input was blood. These receptors all stem from a girl between 5 and 17 years old with multiple sclerosis. CDR3s include the opening cysteine and the closing phenylalanine or tryptophan. Each record gives: V gene, J gene, D gene, clone size, CDR3 protein, CDR3 DNA. A D gene is named only where the DNA matches it firmly. Size values are once, few and many counts, or a class for expanded clones, and some rows have none.

v_call: TRBV12-3/TRBV12-4; j_call: TRBJ2-5; d_call: NA; clone_size: NA; cdr3_aa: CASSLGQFGETQYF; cdr3_nt: TGTGCCAGCAGTTTGGGGCAATTCGGGGAGACCCAGTACTTC
v_call: TRBV5-1; j_call: TRBJ1-1; d_call: NA; clone_size: NA; cdr3_aa: CASSLSSANTEAFF; cdr3_nt: TGCGCCAGCAGCTTGTCTTCGGCGAACACTGAAGCTTTCTTT
v_call: TRBV9; j_call: TRBJ1-1; d_call: NA; clone_size: NA; cdr3_aa: CASSATGTAVSEAFF; cdr3_nt: TGTGCCAGCAGCGCTACCGGGACCGCGGTCTCTGAAGCTTTCTTT
v_call: TRBV20-1; j_call: TRBJ2-1; d_call: NA; clone_size: NA; cdr3_aa: CSALGGPYNEQFF; cdr3_nt: TGCAGTGCCCTGGGGGGACCTTACAATGAGCAGTTCTTC
v_call: TRBV6-6; j_call: TRBJ1-2; d_call: NA; clone_size: few; cdr3_aa: CASRPGNYGYTF; cdr3_nt: TGTGCCAGCAGGCCGGGCAACTATGGCTACACCTTC
v_call: TRBV4-3; j_call: TRBJ2-3; d_call: NA; clone_size: few; cdr3_aa: CASSPTPGGADTQYF; cdr3_nt: TGCGCTAGCAGCCCCACCCCGGGGGGCGCAGATACGCAGTATTTT
v_call: TRBV5-1; j_call: TRBJ2-4; d_call: TRBD2; clone_size: few; cdr3_aa: CASSSGLASSLDIQYF; cdr3_nt: TGCGCCAGCAGCTCAGGACTAGCTTCGTCCCTAGACATTCAGTACTTC
v_call: TRBV9; j_call: TRBJ1-6; d_call: NA; clone_size: few; cdr3_aa: CASSVRTGMDSPLHF; cdr3_nt: TGTGCCAGCAGCGTAAGAACAGGGATGGATTCACCCCTCCACTTT
v_call: TRBV7-9; j_call: TRBJ2-5; d_call: NA; clone_size: NA; cdr3_aa: CASSTRVGVQETQYF; cdr3_nt: TGTGCCAGCAGCACCCGCGTGGGGGTTCAGGAGACCCAGTACTTC
v_call: TRBV6-1; j_call: TRBJ2-7; d_call: NA; clone_size: few; cdr3_aa: CATRQPGFEQYF; cdr3_nt: TGTGCCACCCGACAGCCTGGTTTCGAGCAGTACTTC
v_call: TRBV10-3; j_call: TRBJ2-7; d_call: TRBD2; clone_size: few; cdr3_aa: CAISPSGPMVHERYF; cdr3_nt: TGTGCCATCAGTCCTAGCGGCCCGATGGTCCACGAGCGGTACTTC
v_call: TRBV20-1; j_call: TRBJ2-1; d_call: NA; clone_size: few; cdr3_aa: CSARDEELSAYNEQFF; cdr3_nt: TGCAGTGCTAGAGATGAAGAGCTCTCCGCCTACAATGAGCAGTTCTTC
v_call: TRBV7-2; j_call: TRBJ2-4; d_call: NA; clone_size: NA; cdr3_aa: CASSLIPTDIAKNIQYF; cdr3_nt: TGTGCCAGCAGCTTAATCCCGACAGATATAGCCAAAAACATTCAGTACTTC
v_call: TRBV28; j_call: TRBJ2-6; d_call: TRBD2; clone_size: few; cdr3_aa: CASSSGGAGANVLTF; cdr3_nt: TGTGCCAGCAGTTCCGGGGGGGCTGGGGCCAACGTCCTGACTTTC
v_call: TRBV27; j_call: TRBJ1-2; d_call: NA; clone_size: NA; cdr3_aa: CASRPDSYNYGYTF; cdr3_nt: TGTGCCAGCAGACCGGACAGCTATAACTATGGCTACACCTTC
v_call: TRBV12-3/TRBV12-4; j_call: TRBJ2-5; d_call: NA; clone_size: NA; cdr3_aa: CASRPGGETQYF; cdr3_nt: TGTGCCAGCAGACCCGGCGGAGAGACCCAGTACTTC
v_call: TRBV6-5; j_call: TRBJ2-7; d_call: NA; clone_size: many; cdr3_aa: CASTPGATYEQYF; cdr3_nt: TGTGCCAGCACCCCGGGGGCGACCTACGAGCAGTACTTC
v_call: TRBV14; j_call: TRBJ2-1; d_call: NA; clone_size: NA; cdr3_aa: CASSLAYRSSYNEQFF; cdr3_nt: TGTGCCAGCAGCCTAGCGTATCGGAGCTCCTACAATGAGCAGTTCTTC
v_call: TRBV20-1; j_call: TRBJ2-1; d_call: NA; clone_size: NA; cdr3_aa: CSARTGTGTTYNEQFF; cdr3_nt: TGCAGTGCTCGGACCGGAACAGGGACTACATACAATGAGCAGTTCTTC
v_call: TRBV5-1; j_call: TRBJ2-5; d_call: NA; clone_size: NA; cdr3_aa: CASSLATGVETQYF; cdr3_nt: TGCGCCAGCAGCTTGGCCACGGGGGTGGAGACCCAGTACTTC
v_call: TRBV25-1; j_call: TRBJ2-1; d_call: TRBD2; clone_size: few; cdr3_aa: CASSEASGRAYNEQFF; cdr3_nt: TGTGCCAGCAGTGAGGCTAGCGGGAGGGCCTATAATGAGCAGTTCTTC
v_call: TRBV11-1; j_call: TRBJ2-3; d_call: NA; clone_size: few; cdr3_aa: CASSRRPSTDTQYF; cdr3_nt: TGTGCCAGCAGCCGGCGGCCTAGCACAGATACGCAGTATTTT
v_call: TRBV5-1; j_call: TRBJ2-7; d_call: TRBD1; clone_size: few; cdr3_aa: CASSLKGQGAFYEQYF; cdr3_nt: TGCGCCAGCAGCTTGAAAGGACAGGGGGCCTTCTACGAGCAGTACTTC
v_call: TRBV7-2; j_call: TRBJ1-1; d_call: NA; clone_size: NA; cdr3_aa: CASSTAGATEAFF; cdr3_nt: TGTGCCAGCAGCACCGCTGGGGCCACTGAAGCTTTCTTT
v_call: TRBV29-1; j_call: TRBJ1-2; d_call: TRBD1; clone_size: once; cdr3_aa: CSVVGQLTYGYTF; cdr3_nt: TGCAGCGTTGTGGGACAGCTTACCTATGGCTACACCTTC
v_call: TRBV20-1; j_call: TRBJ2-3; d_call: TRBD2; clone_size: NA; cdr3_aa: CSAGATSGRADAQYF; cdr3_nt: TGCAGTGCGGGGGCGACTAGCGGGAGGGCAGATGCGCAGTATTTT
v_call: TRBV20-1; j_call: TRBJ2-7; d_call: TRBD1; clone_size: once; cdr3_aa: CSARSWTGGYEQYF; cdr3_nt: TGCAGTGCTAGATCCTGGACAGGGGGGTACGAGCAGTACTTC
v_call: TRBV6-2/TRBV6-3; j_call: TRBJ1-5; d_call: TRBD1; clone_size: NA; cdr3_aa: CASSTDRARPQHF; cdr3_nt: TGTGCCAGCAGTACCGACAGGGCCCGGCCCCAGCATTTT
v_call: TRBV20-1; j_call: TRBJ2-5; d_call: TRBD2; clone_size: NA; cdr3_aa: CSAGGGGGQETQYF; cdr3_nt: TGCAGTGCTGGAGGTGGGGGGGGGCAAGAGACCCAGTACTTC
v_call: TRBV3-1; j_call: TRBJ2-7; d_call: NA; clone_size: few; cdr3_aa: CASSQGAGRDNEQYF; cdr3_nt: TGTGCCAGCAGCCAAGGGGCGGGGCGGGATAATGAGCAGTACTTC
v_call: TRBV7-9; j_call: TRBJ1-4; d_call: NA; clone_size: NA; cdr3_aa: CASTTGTAGREKLFF; cdr3_nt: TGTGCCAGCACCACGGGTACGGCAGGGAGGGAAAAACTGTTTTTT
v_call: TRBV10-3; j_call: TRBJ2-3; d_call: TRBD1; clone_size: NA; cdr3_aa: CAISEFLVGQGTDTQYF; cdr3_nt: TGTGCCATCAGTGAATTTCTTGTTGGACAGGGCACAGATACGCAGTATTTT
v_call: TRBV6-1; j_call: TRBJ2-3; d_call: TRBD2; clone_size: few; cdr3_aa: CASGGGLPTDTQYF; cdr3_nt: TGTGCCTCGGGCGGGGGGCTCCCCACAGATACGCAGTATTTT
v_call: TRBV11-2; j_call: TRBJ2-1; d_call: NA; clone_size: NA; cdr3_aa: CASSRTRTGYNEQFF; cdr3_nt: TGTGCCAGCAGCAGGACCCGGACGGGCTACAATGAGCAGTTCTTC
v_call: TRBV21-1; j_call: TRBJ2-7; d_call: NA; clone_size: NA; cdr3_aa: CASPRLAGGYEQYF; cdr3_nt: TGTGCCAGCCCCCGCCTAGCGGGAGGCTACGAGCAGTACTTC
v_call: TRBV2; j_call: TRBJ2-1; d_call: NA; clone_size: NA; cdr3_aa: CASMSLGYNEQFF; cdr3_nt: TGTGCCAGCATGTCTCTTGGGTACAATGAGCAGTTCTTC
v_call: TRBV7-8; j_call: TRBJ2-7; d_call: NA; clone_size: NA; cdr3_aa: CASSRRTTGNDEQYF; cdr3_nt: TGTGCCAGCAGCCGTCGAACCACAGGGAACGACGAGCAGTACTTC
v_call: TRBV20-1; j_call: TRBJ1-4; d_call: NA; clone_size: few; cdr3_aa: CSARGIPGNREKLFF; cdr3_nt: TGCAGTGCTAGGGGGATCCCAGGGAATCGGGAAAAACTGTTTTTT
v_call: TRBV12-3/TRBV12-4; j_call: TRBJ2-1; d_call: NA; clone_size: NA; cdr3_aa: CASSFFHEQFF; cdr3_nt: TGTGCCAGCAGTTTCTTCCATGAGCAGTTCTTC
v_call: TRBV7-9; j_call: TRBJ1-2; d_call: NA; clone_size: few; cdr3_aa: CASSWTGGGGGYTF; cdr3_nt: TGTGCCAGCAGCTGGACGGGGGGCGGTGGTGGCTACACCTTC
v_call: TRBV14; j_call: TRBJ1-6; d_call: TRBD1; clone_size: NA; cdr3_aa: CASSQWTGGDSPLHF; cdr3_nt: TGTGCCAGCAGCCAGTGGACAGGGGGCGATTCACCCCTCCACTTT
v_call: TRBV18; j_call: TRBJ2-3; d_call: NA; clone_size: many; cdr3_aa: CASSPLGSTDTQYF; cdr3_nt: TGTGCCAGCTCACCACTCGGTAGCACAGATACGCAGTATTTT
v_call: TRBV5-5; j_call: TRBJ2-1; d_call: TRBD1; clone_size: NA; cdr3_aa: CASSFRTGSSYNGQVF; cdr3_nt: TGTGCCAGCAGCTTCAGGACAGGGAGCTCCTACAATGGGCAGGTCTTC
v_call: TRBV20-1; j_call: TRBJ2-7; d_call: NA; clone_size: few; cdr3_aa: CSARRDWAYEQYF; cdr3_nt: TGCAGTGCTCGACGCGATTGGGCCTACGAGCAGTACTTC
v_call: TRBV15; j_call: TRBJ1-2; d_call: NA; clone_size: many; cdr3_aa: CATSDLTVAGYGYTF; cdr3_nt: TGTGCCACCAGCGACCTTACAGTTGCAGGCTATGGCTACACCTTC
v_call: TRBV20-1; j_call: TRBJ2-2; d_call: NA; clone_size: NA; cdr3_aa: CSARKRESTGELFF; cdr3_nt: TGCAGTGCAAGAAAAAGGGAGAGCACCGGGGAGCTGTTTTTT
v_call: TRBV6-1; j_call: TRBJ2-3; d_call: NA; clone_size: NA; cdr3_aa: CASSGLRGSGTQYF; cdr3_nt: TGTGCCAGCAGTGGCCTCAGGGGATCGGGTACGCAGTATTTT
v_call: TRBV6-1; j_call: TRBJ2-4; d_call: NA; clone_size: many; cdr3_aa: CASRDVGGPKNIQYF; cdr3_nt: TGTGCCAGCAGGGACGTAGGGGGGCCCAAAAACATTCAGTACTTC
v_call: TRBV7-9; j_call: TRBJ2-1; d_call: TRBD1; clone_size: many; cdr3_aa: CASSPGQEEFF; cdr3_nt: TGTGCCAGCAGCCCGGGACAGGAGGAGTTCTTC
v_call: TRBV10-3; j_call: TRBJ2-3; d_call: NA; clone_size: NA; cdr3_aa: CAISEIGRGDDTQYF; cdr3_nt: TGTGCCATCAGTGAGATCGGCAGGGGCGATGATACGCAGTATTTT
v_call: TRBV28; j_call: TRBJ2-1; d_call: TRBD2; clone_size: NA; cdr3_aa: CATWLAGKYNEQFF; cdr3_nt: TGTGCCACCTGGCTAGCGGGGAAATACAATGAGCAGTTCTTC
v_call: TRBV20-1; j_call: TRBJ1-3; d_call: NA; clone_size: few; cdr3_aa: CSARAGTAGNTIYF; cdr3_nt: TGCAGTGCTAGAGCGGGAACGGCTGGAAACACCATATATTTT
v_call: TRBV7-9; j_call: TRBJ1-1; d_call: TRBD1; clone_size: few; cdr3_aa: CASRPDRLGTEAFF; cdr3_nt: TGTGCCAGCAGACCGGACAGGCTGGGCACTGAAGCTTTCTTT
v_call: TRBV5-1; j_call: TRBJ2-7; d_call: NA; clone_size: few; cdr3_aa: CASDRKPTYEQYF; cdr3_nt: TGCGCCAGCGACAGGAAACCTACCTACGAGCAGTACTTC
v_call: TRBV7-2; j_call: TRBJ1-1; d_call: NA; clone_size: NA; cdr3_aa: CASSFPGSNTEAFF; cdr3_nt: TGTGCCAGCAGCTTTCCCGGGAGTAACACTGAAGCTTTCTTT
v_call: TRBV6-5; j_call: TRBJ1-2; d_call: NA; clone_size: few; cdr3_aa: CASNRGDEGGYTF; cdr3_nt: TGTGCCAGCAATCGGGGAGATGAGGGAGGCTACACCTTC
v_call: TRBV7-2; j_call: TRBJ2-3; d_call: TRBD2; clone_size: NA; cdr3_aa: CASSLYAGVADTQYF; cdr3_nt: TGTGCCAGCAGCTTATATGCGGGAGTGGCAGATACGCAGTATTTT
v_call: TRBV6-2/TRBV6-3; j_call: TRBJ2-3; d_call: NA; clone_size: few; cdr3_aa: CASTPRVGDTQYF; cdr3_nt: TGTGCCAGCACTCCTCGGGTGGGAGATACGCAGTATTTT